A selection of T cell receptor beta chains follows, all from one sample in a study of human versus mouse CDR3 diversity and MHC coevolution. TCRdb keeps only in-frame clones here, not all; method: immunoSEQ multiplex PCR. The sample contains about 60,000 clones, about 93% of which appear only once. The sample was naive CD4+ T cells from blood. Source of these receptors: a person between 55 and 69 years old in good health. Each CDR3 is given with its conserved first and last residue. D genes are given only for firm matches.

>TRBD1|TRBV30|TRBJ1-4
CAWSPGQGALGELFF
TGTGCCTGGAGCCCCGGACAGGGGGCGTTGGGGGAACTGTTTTTT
>-|TRBV9|TRBJ2-3
CASSVGSDTQYF
TGTGCCAGCAGCGTAGGGAGTGATACGCAGTATTTT
>-|TRBV27|TRBJ2-5
CASSPGPRETQYF
TGTGCCAGCAGCCCAGGGCCGAGAGAGACCCAGTACTTC
>TRBD1|TRBV6-1|TRBJ2-3
CASSPGQATDTQYF
TGTGCCAGCAGCCCGGGACAGGCCACAGATACGCAGTATTTT
>TRBD2|TRBV19|TRBJ2-1
CASKAGGLAGERTYNEQFF
TGTGCCAGTAAAGCCGGGGGACTAGCGGGAGAACGTACCTACAATGAGCAGTTCTTC
>TRBD2|TRBV9|TRBJ2-3
CASSGGSGKGRDTQYF
TGTGCCAGCAGCGGGGGTAGCGGGAAGGGACGAGATACGCAGTATTTT
>-|TRBV5-4|TRBJ2-3
CASSLEPTTDTQYF
TGTGCCAGCAGCTTGGAACCTACCACAGATACGCAGTATTTT
>-|TRBV15|TRBJ2-7
CATSRDPLYEQYF
TGTGCCACTAGCAGAGACCCTCTCTACGAGCAGTACTTC
>TRBD1|TRBV30|TRBJ1-1
CAWAGGADTEAFF
TGTGCCTGGGCAGGGGGCGCGGACACTGAAGCTTTCTTT
>-|TRBV2|TRBJ2-5
CASSGLVGGETQYF
TGTGCCAGCAGTGGACTAGTAGGAGGGGAGACCCAGTACTTC
>-|TRBV9|TRBJ2-5
CASSVGPQETQYF
TGTGCCAGCAGCGTGGGGCCCCAAGAGACCCAGTACTTC
>TRBD1|TRBV19|TRBJ2-7
CASSIGTASSYEQYF
TGTGCCAGTAGTATCGGGACAGCTTCTTCGTACGAGCAGTACTTC
>-|TRBV29-1|TRBJ1-1
CSVAINRVNTEAFF
TGCAGCGTTGCCATAAACAGGGTGAACACTGAAGCTTTCTTT